These 25 T cell receptor beta chains were all obtained from the same sample, sequenced in a study of PD-1 blockade in classical Hodgkin lymphoma. TCRdb keeps only in-frame clones here, not all; method: immunoSEQ multiplex PCR. The sample shows about 85,000 clones, 90% of them seen only once. Time point described: cycle 4 day 1 (C4D1), after five to seven weeks of nivolumab. Patients all relapsed after autologous stem cell transplantation, and there was variation in brentuximab vedotin exposure. Sample: peripheral blood mononuclear cells (PBMCs), taken before the fourth cycle of nivolumab. Receptors originate from a human donor with classical Hodgkin lymphoma.

The chain is built from TRBV6-5 and TRBJ1-6; maybe TRBD1 (5 bases). V gave up 6 bases and J gave up 7 bases, with 10 bases separating them. The CDR3 extends over 13 amino acids. The germline V gene has CDR1 MNHEY and CDR2 SVGAGI. This CDR3 is CASRRGQNSPLHF. Here the CDR3 DNA reads TGTGCCAGCAGAAGGGGCCAGAATTCACCCCTCCACTTT.

The chain has TRBV6-5 and TRBJ2-4; weak D call: TRBD1 (5 bases). The CDR3 consists of 15 residues. Germline values: CDR1 MNHEY, CDR2 SVGAGI. The V gene lost 6 bases and the J gene lost 6 bases, with 18 bases spanning the gap. The CDR3 protein is CASSRLGRDGNIQYF. As DNA, the CDR3 is TGTGCCAGCAGCCGTCTGGGCAGGGATGGAAACATTCAGTACTTC.

The rearrangement links TRBV7-3 to TRBJ2-5; no reliable D call. Looked up from germline, CDR1 is SGHTA and CDR2 is FQGTGA. Trimming stripped 5 bases from V and 7 bases from J, with 14 bases between. This CDR3 is 13 amino acids long. Written as DNA, the CDR3 is TGTGCCAGCAGCGCGGCCCGGCCCGGGACCCAGTACTTC. This translates into CASSAARPGTQYF.

The V gene is TRBV5-1, the J gene TRBJ1-1; no clear D gene. From germline, CDR1 is SGHRS and CDR2 YFSETQ. The CDR3 extends over 17 amino acids. V was cut by 5 bases and J by 1 base, with 21 bases left in between. The chain's CDR3 is CASSRRPRTEGNTEAFF. The CDR3 nucleotides read TGCGCCAGCAGTCGAAGGCCCCGGACGGAGGGGAACACTGAAGCTTTCTTT.

This clone was seen only once. The chain joins TRBV11-2 to TRBJ2-7; D call uncertain. Per germline, CDR1 SGHAT and CDR2 FQNNGV. This CDR3 has 15 residues. V shed 0 bases and J shed 2 bases, with 11 bases lying between them. The CDR3 is CASSLEILGTYEQYF. CDR3 nucleotides: TGTGCCAGCAGCTTAGAGATTTTGGGGACCTACGAGCAGTACTTC. The full variable domain, its missing parts supplied by reference TRBV11-2 and TRBJ2-7, is EAGVAQSPRYKIIEKRQSVAFWCNPISGHATLYWYQQILGQGPKLLIQFQNNGVVDDSQLPKDRFSAERLKGVDSTLKIQPAKLEDSAVYLCASSLEILGTYEQYFGPGTRLTVT.

The chain joins TRBV5-6 to TRBJ1-2, with 9 bases fitting TRBD1. The CDR3 loop spans 14 amino acids. Germline V gene lookup returns CDR1 SGHDT and CDR2 YYEEEE. V dropped 3 bases and J dropped 7; count of bases not matched to a gene: 7. CDR3 region: CASSSTGGNAGYTF. The CDR3 DNA reads TGTGCCAGCAGCTCGACAGGGGGAAACGCTGGCTACACCTTC.

The rearrangement links TRBV7-2 to TRBJ2-1, with D tentatively TRBD1 or TRBD2 (6 bases each). V was pared by 5 bases and J by 3 bases, with 14 bases between. CDR1 SGHTA and CDR2 FQGNSA come from the germline V gene. There are 15 residues in the CDR3. The CDR3 region is CASSPGKGGYNEQFF. The CDR3 coding sequence is TGTGCCAGCAGCCCCGGAAAGGGGGGCTACAATGAGCAGTTCTTC. The entire variable domain, with the rest obtained from reference TRBV7-2 and TRBJ2-1, is as follows: GAGVSQSPSNKVTEKGKDVELRCDPISGHTALYWYRQSLGQGLEFLIYFQGNSAPDKSGLPSDRFSAERTGGSVSTLTIQRTQQEDSAVYLCASSPGKGGYNEQFFGPGTRLTVL.

V gene TRBV11-2 combines with J gene TRBJ2-7; 7 bases align to TRBD1. Germline V gene lookup returns CDR1 SGHAT and CDR2 FQNNGV. V lost 5 bases to trimming and J lost 7 bases; unmatched junction nucleotides: 14. The CDR3 contains 15 residues. The CDR3 DNA is TGTGCCAGCAGCGACTTAGACAGGGCTTCAGAGGAGCAGTACTTC. The encoded protein is CASSDLDRASEEQYF.

The chain is built from TRBV10-3 and TRBJ2-3; D is unresolved. Looked up from germline, CDR1 is ENHRY and CDR2 is SYGVKD. This CDR3 region has 14 residues. V was trimmed by 4 bases and J by 2 bases, leaving 10 bases between them. The chain's CDR3 is CAISGDGYTDTQYF. CDR3 sequence (DNA): TGTGCCATCAGTGGTGACGGCTACACAGATACGCAGTATTTT.

The chain combines TRBV6-5 with TRBJ2-7; D remains unclear. Between the trimmed V and J ends, which lost 5 bases and 3 bases, there was a span of 17 bases. The CDR3 is 15 amino acids. Germline V gene sequence: CDR1 MNHEY, CDR2 SVGAGI. The DNA of the CDR3 is TGTGCCAGCAGTCCCCCTAGTAATGGAGACTACGAGCAGTACTTC. Residues: CASSPPSNGDYEQYF.

The CDR3 DNA reads as TGTGCCAGCAGCGCACAGGACTTCAACACTGAAGCTTTCTTT. It specifies CASSAQDFNTEAFF. This rearrangement joins TRBV7-6 to TRBJ1-1, with D tentatively TRBD1 (5 bases). CDR3 length equals 14 residues. Germline CDR1 and CDR2: SGHVS and FNYEAQ. The V gene lost 5 bases and the J gene lost 2 bases, with 12 bases spanning the gap.

The J gene is TRBJ2-3, the V gene TRBV7-8, with 7 bases fitting TRBD2. CDR3 size: 18 residues. With V trimmed by 5 bases and J by 1 base, 15 bases remained unmatched. Germline CDR1 and CDR2: SGHVS and FQNEAQ. CDR3 residues: CASSATRRGIRRTDTQYF. The CDR3 nucleotides read TGTGCCAGCAGCGCCACCAGGCGGGGGATACGACGCACAGATACGCAGTATTTT.

This rearrangement joins TRBV28 to TRBJ1-2; tentative D call: TRBD1 (6 bases). The CDR3 runs 14 residues. In germline, CDR1 is MDHEN, CDR2 SYDVKM. V shed 6 bases and J shed 4 bases, with 15 bases lying between them. In DNA form, the CDR3 reads TGTGCCAGCAGCCGTTTGGGCAGGGGCTATGGCTACACCTTC. It encodes CASSRLGRGYGYTF.

The chain has TRBV7-2 and TRBJ2-7; a possible D gene is TRBD2 (6 bases). Germline values: CDR1 SGHTA, CDR2 FQGNSA. This CDR3 is 15 amino acids long. V was pared by 1 base and J by 0 bases, with 10 bases between. This CDR3 reads CASSLVSGLSYEQYF. The CDR3 nucleotides are TGTGCCAGCAGCTTAGTTAGCGGCCTCTCCTACGAGCAGTACTTC. Full variable domain (outside the CDR3, taken from reference TRBV7-2 and TRBJ2-7): GAGVSQSPSNKVTEKGKDVELRCDPISGHTALYWYRQSLGQGLEFLIYFQGNSAPDKSGLPSDRFSAERTGGSVSTLTIQRTQQEDSAVYLCASSLVSGLSYEQYFGPGTRLTVT.

This clone has a single count. The chain couples TRBV19 to TRBJ2-1, with D hard to call. The CDR3 covers 13 residues. CDR1 is LNHDA and CDR2 is SQIVND in the germline V gene (reference sequence). With 2 bases removed from V and 4 bases from J, the gap between germline ends came to 6 bases. The CDR3 spells CASSIRAYNEQFF. CDR3 nucleotide sequence: TGTGCCAGTAGTATAAGGGCTTACAATGAGCAGTTCTTC. Drawing the rest from reference TRBV19 and TRBJ2-1, the complete variable domain is DGGITQSPKYLFRKEGQNVTLSCEQNLNHDAMYWYRQDPGQGLRLIYYSQIVNDFQKGDIAEGYSVSREKKESFPLTVTSAQKNPTAFYLCASSIRAYNEQFFGPGTRLTVL.

This clone is deemed medium-sized. This chain uses TRBV28 with TRBJ1-2; TRBD1 is a possible D gene (6 bases). Germline V lookup: CDR1 MDHEN, CDR2 SYDVKM. CDR3 length: 15 residues. Trimming took 8 bases from V and 4 from J, leaving 20 bases between them. The CDR3 nucleotides are TGTGCCAGCGGGTCCTTGGACAGTCTCTTCTATGGCTACACCTTC. It encodes CASGSLDSLFYGYTF.

This chain connects TRBV13 to TRBJ2-5; TRBD2 aligns across 11 bases. The CDR3 loop spans 18 amino acids. Germline V CDR1 and CDR2: PRHDT, FYEKMQ (reference sequence). The junction had 13 bases not matched to a gene; V was cut back by 3 bases and J by 4 bases. CDR3 residues: CASSFGETSGGRGETQYF. Written as DNA, the CDR3 is TGTGCCAGCAGCTTCGGGGAAACTAGCGGGGGCAGGGGAGAGACCCAGTACTTC.

The rearrangement links TRBV6-6 to TRBJ2-6; D is undetermined. V lost 8 bases to trimming and J lost 0 bases, with 8 bases between them. The CDR3 spans 14 residues. Looked up from germline, CDR1 is MNHNY and CDR2 is SVGAGI (reference sequence). As DNA, the CDR3 is TGTGCCAGCGAGGAGAGCTCTGGGGCCAACGTCCTGACTTTC. Its protein is CASEESSGANVLTF.

The rearrangement links TRBV30 to TRBJ2-1, with 7 bases aligning to TRBD2. The CDR3 totals 13 residues. The V and J ends lost 2 bases and 3 bases, in that order; junction bases with no gene match: 1. Per germline, CDR1 GTSNPN and CDR2 SVGIG (reference sequence). CDR3 region: CAWSSGVYNEQFF. In DNA, the CDR3 is TGTGCCTGGAGTAGCGGGGTCTACAATGAGCAGTTCTTC.

The chain couples TRBV28 to TRBJ2-1; D may be TRBD1 (5 bases). Germline loops: CDR1 MDHEN, CDR2 SYDVKM. V lost 7 bases to trimming and J lost 9 bases, with 13 bases between them. This CDR3 is built from 12 residues. As DNA, the CDR3 is TGTGCCAGCATCTCTCAGGGCTTTGAGCAGTTCTTC. Translating gives CASISQGFEQFF.

V gene TRBV7-2 combines with J gene TRBJ1-1; D gene uncertain. V lost 3 bases to trimming and J lost 4 bases, with 9 bases between them. CDR3 length: 13 amino acids. Germline CDR1 and CDR2: SGHTA and FQGNSA. The CDR3 protein is CASSFGVSTEAFF. In DNA form, the CDR3 reads TGTGCCAGCAGCTTTGGGGTCAGCACTGAAGCTTTCTTT.

The rearrangement links TRBV5-1 to TRBJ2-7, with D possibly being TRBD2 (5 bases). V lost 0 bases and J lost 7, with 26 bases in between. Per germline, CDR1 SGHRS and CDR2 YFSETQ. The length of the CDR3 is 18 residues. The CDR3 coding sequence is TGCGCCAGCAGCTTGGGGGTTTTAGGACGGGATATAGCTAGGGAGCAGTACTTC. As protein: CASSLGVLGRDIAREQYF. The full variable domain, its missing parts supplied by reference TRBV5-1 and TRBJ2-7, is KAGVTQTPRYLIKTRGQQVTLSCSPISGHRSVSWYQQTPGQGLQFLFEYFSETQRNKGNFPGRFSGRQFSNSRSEMNVSTLELGDSALYLCASSLGVLGRDIAREQYFGPGTRLTVT.

V gene TRBV7-2 combines with J gene TRBJ1-1; D may be TRBD1 (5 bases). V lost 4 bases and J 11 bases, leaving 14 bases between the germline ends. This CDR3 region has 12 residues. Germline CDR1 and CDR2: SGHTA and FQGNSA. The CDR3 nucleotides read TGTGCCAGCAGCTCCCCCGGGGCTTGGGCTTTCTTT. It yields the protein CASSSPGAWAFF.

The chain couples TRBV6-6 to TRBJ1-2; 8 bases line up with TRBD1. The CDR3 sequence is 15 residues long. The germline V gene encodes CDR1 MNHNY and CDR2 SVGAGI (reference sequence). V shed 2 bases and J 7 bases; nucleotides not matched to a gene: 9. The CDR3 coding sequence is TGTGCCAGCAGTTACGTGCAGGGGGCGCCGGCTGGCTACACCTTC. Protein sequence: CASSYVQGAPAGYTF.

The chain recombines TRBV30 with TRBJ2-7; D is perhaps TRBD1 (6 bases). The length of the CDR3 is 12 residues. V lost 7 bases, J lost 0 bases, and 10 bases lay in between. Germline CDR1 is GTSNPN and CDR2 is SVGIG (reference sequence). CDR3 sequence: CASDRSSYEQYF. CDR3 DNA sequence: TGTGCCTCGGACAGAAGCTCCTACGAGCAGTACTTC. Full variable domain (rest looked up from reference TRBV30 and TRBJ2-7): SQTIHQWPATLVQPVGSPLSLECTVEGTSNPNLYWYRQAAGRGLQLLFYSVGIGQISSEVPQNLSASRPQDRQFILSSKKLLLSDSGFYLCASDRSSYEQYFGPGTRLTVT.